Many counts were recorded for the clone carrying this TCR beta chain. Time point in this sample: newly diagnosed GD, antithyroid drugs for less than 3 months. Isolated PBMC RNA provided the starting material for the TCR library. As a group, patients came from one endocrinology department in Xi'an, China. This record belongs to a study of regulatory T cells in long-lasting Graves disease. The authors built TCR beta libraries using iRepertoire HTBI primers and Arm-PCR of CDR3 regions. TCRdb recomputed calls from the multiplex PCR reads with MiXCR, one row per CDR3 protein. The profile shows approximately 230,000 distinct CDR3 sequences, roughly 18% of them singletons. The germline V and J ends were trimmed by 6 bases and 2 bases, with 13 bases remaining between them. This CDR3 is 14 amino acids long.

The rearrangement joins TRBV12-3 or TRBV12-4 to TRBJ2-5, with D uncertain. The receptor's source is a female donor with Graves disease. The specimen was peripheral blood mononuclear cells (PBMCs), collected at new diagnosis, from a patient treated with antithyroid drugs. CDR3 DNA: TGTGCCAGCAGACGGAACGAAGGGCAAGAGACCCAGTACTTC. Protein: CASRRNEGQETQYF.